The 18 T cell receptor beta chains below all came from one sample that was sequenced in a study of OX40 agonist ivuxolimab in advanced cancers. The library relied on the immunoSEQ multiplex PCR assay. TCRdb limited this immuneACCESS table to in-frame rearrangements with V and J called. A share of clones is missing; checked studies link under half to unresolved V genes, and the rest is unexplained. The sample data list 55,000 to 75,000 clones, and about 90% of these were observed just once. 25% of the sample goes to the ten largest clones. The sequences come from CD4+ or CD8+ T cells sorted from blood, collected in a trial of the OX40 agonist ivuxolimab. Receptors originate from an adult with an advanced solid tumor such as melanoma, head and neck, liver or kidney cancer.

The chain uses TRBV19 and TRBJ1-2; 10 bases are shared with TRBD1. This CDR3 is 14 amino acids long. With 5 bases clipped from V and 6 bases from J, the junction kept 6 bases outside the gene matches. Looked up from germline, CDR1 is LNHDA and CDR2 is SQIVND (reference sequence). Written as DNA, the CDR3 is TGTGCCAGTAGTGAGACCGGGACAGGGGATGGCTACACCTTC. Its translation is CASSETGTGDGYTF.

This clone was seen a few times. V usage is TRBV30 and J usage is TRBJ1-1; a possible D gene is TRBD1 (6 bases). This CDR3 region has 12 residues. In germline, CDR1 is GTSNPN, CDR2 SVGIG (reference sequence). Trimming left V 5 bases short and J 0 bases short, with 7 bases between. The CDR3 coding sequence is TGTGCCTGGGGACAGCTGAACACTGAAGCTTTCTTT. The encoded protein is CAWGQLNTEAFF. The full variable domain, rest sourced from reference TRBV30 and TRBJ1-1, is SQTIHQWPATLVQPVGSPLSLECTVEGTSNPNLYWYRQAAGRGLQLLFYSVGIGQISSEVPQNLSASRPQDRQFILSSKKLLLSDSGFYLCAWGQLNTEAFFGQGTRLTVV.

This chain connects TRBV7-2 to TRBJ2-7; D not certain. Germline lookup yields CDR1 SGHTA and CDR2 FQGNSA. V lost 3 bases and J lost 3, with 9 bases in between. The CDR3 runs to 13 residues. CDR3 sequence (DNA): TGTGCCAGCAGCTTTTTGGCTAGCTACGAGCAGTACTTC. Translating it yields CASSFLASYEQYF.

V and J are TRBV28 and TRBJ2-1; a weak D match, TRBD2 (6 bases). This CDR3 region has 16 residues. The V end was cut by 3 bases, the J end by 3 bases, with 15 bases between. CDR1 is MDHEN and CDR2 is SYDVKM in the germline V gene. The DNA of the CDR3 is TGTGCCAGCAGTTTTGGTTCTCGGACTATCTACAATGAGCAGTTCTTC. It encodes CASSFGSRTIYNEQFF. The variable domain in full, with the rest retrieved from reference TRBV28 and TRBJ2-1, is DVKVTQSSRYLVKRTGEKVFLECVQDMDHENMFWYRQDPGLGLRLIYFSYDVKMKEKGDIPEGYSVSREKKERFSLILESASTNQTSMYLCASSFGSRTIYNEQFFGPGTRLTVL.

The V and J genes are TRBV13 and TRBJ2-1; 11 nucleotides line up with TRBD1. The germline CDR1 and CDR2 sequences are PRHDT and FYEKMQ (reference sequence). Unmatched junction bases numbered 6, after V lost 5 bases and J lost 9 bases. The CDR3 loop spans 14 amino acids. In DNA, the CDR3 is TGTGCCAGCAGCGACCGGGACAGGGGGGGTGAGCAGTTCTTC. Encoded protein: CASSDRDRGGEQFF.

The chain carries TRBV27 and TRBJ2-2; D call uncertain. Germline V gene lookup returns CDR1 MNHEY and CDR2 SMNVEV (reference sequence). Trimming took off 2 bases at V and 0 bases at J, with 7 bases between the two ends. The CDR3 totals 15 residues. The chain's CDR3 is CASSLGRPNTGELFF. The CDR3 DNA reads TGTGCCAGCAGTTTAGGGCGACCGAACACCGGGGAGCTGTTTTTT.

This clone was picked up one time. The chain uses TRBV7-9 and TRBJ2-7; D is uncertain. The CDR3 spans 14 residues. Looked up from germline, CDR1 is SEHNR and CDR2 is FQNEAQ (reference sequence). The ends were cut back, 5 bases at V and 4 bases at J, with 15 bases in the middle. CDR3: CASSSSEIGYEQYF. As DNA, the CDR3 is TGTGCCAGCAGCAGTTCGGAGATCGGGTACGAGCAGTACTTC.

The genes are TRBV11-2 and TRBJ1-4; D remains ambiguous. Looked up from germline, CDR1 is SGHAT and CDR2 is FQNNGV. This CDR3 contains 15 residues. V lost 1 base, J lost 0 bases, and 6 bases lay in between. The CDR3 loop reads CASSLGRSTNEKLFF. CDR3 bases: TGTGCCAGCAGCTTAGGGCGGTCAACTAATGAAAAACTGTTTTTT.

This chain joins TRBV2 and TRBJ2-1, with D tentatively TRBD1 (7 bases). The CDR3 is made up of 16 amino acids. Germline values: CDR1 SNHLY, CDR2 FYNNEI. Trimming shortened V by 7 bases and J by 0 bases, and 16 bases separated the two germline ends. CDR3 nucleotide sequence: TGTGCCAGCACAAACCCGCAGGGGGGCTCCTACAATGAGCAGTTCTTC. This sequence encodes CASTNPQGGSYNEQFF.

The CDR3 loop is CASSLERTQPQHF. The CDR3 bases are TGTGCCAGCAGCTTAGAGCGGACTCAGCCCCAGCATTTT. This chain links TRBV7-6 with TRBJ1-5; D gene unclear. The V and J ends lost 1 base and 6 bases respectively, with 7 bases between them. There are 13 residues in the CDR3. Germline V gene data show CDR1 as SGHVS and CDR2 as FNYEAQ.

The chain recombines TRBV27 with TRBJ2-1; no firm D call. V was pared by 5 bases and J by 7 bases, with 6 bases between. The CDR3 length is 11 residues. In germline, CDR1 is MNHEY, CDR2 SMNVEV (reference sequence). CDR3 nucleotide sequence: TGTGCCAGCAGTCGTTGGAATGAGCAGTTCTTC. Translating gives CASSRWNEQFF.

The chain uses TRBV4-1 and TRBJ1-4; D is uncertain. There are 14 residues in the CDR3. The V end was cut by 2 bases, the J end by 0 bases, with 4 bases between. From germline, CDR1 is MGHRA and CDR2 YSYEKL. CDR3 DNA sequence: TGCGCCAGCAGCCAATTTGCAACTAATGAAAAACTGTTTTTT. Encoded protein: CASSQFATNEKLFF.

The V gene is TRBV10-1, the J gene TRBJ2-7, with D perhaps matching TRBD2 (5 bases). This CDR3 region has 13 residues. Trimming stripped 4 bases from V and 3 bases from J, with 10 bases between. The germline gives CDR1 WNHNN, CDR2 SYGVQD (reference sequence). CDR3 region: CASSAPGNYEQYF. CDR3 nucleotides: TGCGCCAGCAGTGCTCCCGGGAACTACGAGCAGTACTTC.

The CDR3 bases are TGTGCCTGGAGTGTAAGAGGGGGGGACACTGAAGCTTTCTTT. Residues: CAWSVRGGDTEAFF. V gene TRBV30 combines with J gene TRBJ1-1; D perhaps matches TRBD1 (6 bases). The CDR3 length is 14 residues. V was trimmed by 0 bases and J by 3 bases, leaving 11 bases between them. Germline CDR1 is GTSNPN and CDR2 is SVGIG (reference sequence).

The chain joins TRBV18 to TRBJ1-2, with 10 bases identical to TRBD1. This CDR3 contains 15 residues. Losses at the gene ends were 0 bases for V and 4 bases for J; bases not matched to a gene: 2. CDR1 and CDR2 (germline): KGHSH, LQKENI. DNA for the CDR3: TGTGCCAGCTCACCACCGACAGGGGGCGGCTATGGCTACACCTTC. This translates into CASSPPTGGGYGYTF.

The rearrangement uses TRBV11-2 and TRBJ2-2; D remains ambiguous. The CDR3 spans 14 residues. Trimming removed 1 base at V and 3 bases at J, with 6 bases between. CDR1 and CDR2 from the germline V gene are SGHAT and FQNNGV. The CDR3 here is CASSLGVDTGELFF. The CDR3, as DNA: TGTGCCAGCAGCTTAGGCGTGGACACCGGGGAGCTGTTTTTT.

The chain couples TRBV18 to TRBJ2-7; 8 nucleotides agree with TRBD1. Per the germline V gene, CDR1 is KGHSH and CDR2 is LQKENI. CDR3 length equals 17 residues. V lost 3 bases to trimming and J lost 5 bases; unmatched junction nucleotides: 15. For the CDR3, the DNA is TGTGCCAGCTCACCCTCCGACAGGGGCTGGGGTAGCAACGAGCAGTACTTC. Protein product: CASSPSDRGWGSNEQYF. The variable domain in full, completed from reference TRBV18 and TRBJ2-7, reads NAGVMQNPRHLVRRRGQEARLRCSPMKGHSHVYWYRQLPEEGLKFMVYLQKENIIDESGMPKERFSAEFPKEGPSILRIQQVVRGDSAAYFCASSPSDRGWGSNEQYFGPGTRLTVT.

This sequence joins TRBV19 and TRBJ2-1; either TRBD1 or TRBD2 may supply D (5 bases each). The CDR3 contains 13 residues. Trimming cost V 5 bases and J 9 bases, with 14 bases left between them. Germline-derived CDR1 and CDR2 are LNHDA and SQIVND (reference sequence). In DNA form, the CDR3 reads TGTGCCAGTAGTTACGGGGCGCCGGGTGAGCAGTTCTTC. This gives the protein CASSYGAPGEQFF.